This TCR beta chain was sequenced in a study of CD8 T cells in ankylosing spondylitis. Study observations and caveats: Some of these motif variants have turned up before, in reports on reactive arthritis synovial fluid and blood. Apparently characteristic of ankylosing spondylitis blood was a TCR beta motif (about eight highly homologous variants). Clones tied to disease were said to be significantly enriched in matched ankylosing spondylitis synovial fluid.

TCRdb used MiXCR to reprocess the 5' RACE reads, holding one entry per CDR3 protein. The sample includes 200,000 or so distinct CDR3 sequences, over 10% of them seen just once. Trimming cost V 6 bases and J 3 bases; bases outside gene matches: 7. Germline loops: CDR1 SQVTM, CDR2 ANQGSEA. This CDR3 has 16 amino acids. This clonotype was counted many times. The antigen is not known. The clonotype comes from a female donor with ankylosing spondylitis or in good health (not recorded which). The chain couples TRBV29-1 to TRBJ2-1, with 14 bases that match TRBD2. What was sequenced was blood, either unsorted or a sorted T cell fraction (not recorded which). The CDR3 loop is CSVAGLAGAVYNEQFF. Here the CDR3 DNA reads TGCAGCGTGGCGGGACTAGCGGGAGCAGTCTACAATGAGCAGTTCTTC.